Listed here are 18 T cell receptor beta chains from one sample, sequenced in a study of regulatory T cells in long-lasting Graves disease (dated by TCRdb to the early 2020s). Libraries came from multiplex PCR. Sequencing instrument: Illumina HiSeq 4000. CDR3 regions were amplified by Arm-PCR with iRepertoire HTBI primers to construct TCR beta libraries. The public reads were run again by TCRdb, first through fastp at Q25 and then through MiXCR, and only productive beta chains were kept. Identical CDR3 proteins give one entry, which carries the most common genes and DNA. For this sample there are a few hundred thousand distinct CDR3 sequences; 20% to 25% appear just once. About 29% of the sample lies in the top ten. The time point tag for this specimen amounts to: persistent/refractory GD, antithyroid drugs over 5 years with positive TRAb. RNA was extracted from PBMCs in TRIzol for both TCR sequencing and RNA sequencing.

Sequenced here: peripheral blood mononuclear cells (PBMCs), sampled when the disease was refractory, from a patient treated with antithyroid drugs. The receptor source for this set is a woman between 40 and 50 years old with Graves disease. Donor details come from another sample of the same person, matched by shared clones.

This clonotype was seen ten or more times. The V and J genes are TRBV6-1 and TRBJ2-7; TRBD1 is a possible D gene (5 bases). The CDR3 sequence is 12 residues long. V dropped 6 bases and J dropped 5 bases, with 11 bases sitting between them. The germline gives CDR1 MNHNS, CDR2 SASEGT. The CDR3 loop reads CASSDAGNEQYF. The CDR3 coding sequence is TGTGCCAGCAGCGACGCAGGGAACGAGCAGTACTTC.

V gene TRBV6-1 combines with J gene TRBJ1-6; 7 bases map to TRBD1. V lost 5 bases, J lost 6 bases, and 7 bases stayed unmatched. Germline loops: CDR1 MNHNS, CDR2 SASEGT. The CDR3 runs to 15 residues. CDR3: CASSLGQKTNSPLHF. In DNA form, the CDR3 reads TGTGCCAGCAGTCTGGGACAGAAGACTAATTCACCCCTCCACTTT.

In regard to this clonotype: It may be a read error: a sequence one base away is much more abundant. V and J are TRBV28 and TRBJ2-2; 10 bases line up with TRBD2. The germline gives CDR1 MDHEN, CDR2 SYDVKM. V trimming: 6 bases; J trimming: 10 bases; junction bases outside the gene matches: 26. The CDR3 length is 20 residues. CDR3 region: CASSTPGPGEREGRFEELFF. The DNA for the CDR3 is TGTGCCAGCAGCACCCCCGGGCCAGGGGAGCGGGAGGGCCGTTTCGAGGAGCTGTTTTTT.

This clonotype was seen many times. The V gene is TRBV12-3 or TRBV12-4, the J gene TRBJ1-5; 9 bases map to TRBD1. The CDR3 length is 15 residues. V was pared by 4 bases and J by 2 bases, with 3 bases of the junction left unmatched. DNA of the CDR3: TGTGCCAGCAGTTCGGGACAGGGAGGCAATCAGCCCCAGCATTTT. It is translated as CASSSGQGGNQPQHF.

This clonotype was seen more than once but under ten times. The V call is TRBV19, the J call TRBJ1-1; D gene ambiguous. Trimming removed 6 bases from V and 4 bases from J, with 9 bases in between. This CDR3 is 12 amino acids long. Germline CDR1 is LNHDA and CDR2 is SQIVND (reference sequence). The CDR3 DNA sequence: TGTGCCAGTAGCCCCACACCCACTGAAGCTTTCTTT. Translating it yields CASSPTPTEAFF.

This clonotype appeared many times. The chain combines TRBV28 with TRBJ2-2; D is unresolved. Germline V gene data show CDR1 as MDHEN and CDR2 as SYDVKM. The CDR3 has 14 amino acids. V lost 5 bases and J 0 bases, leaving 7 bases between the germline ends. The CDR3 region is CASSVWTNTGELFF. The CDR3 bases are TGTGCCAGCAGTGTGTGGACGAACACCGGGGAGCTGTTTTTT.

This clonotype was seen ten or more times. This chain joins TRBV2 and TRBJ2-7; 11 nucleotides align to TRBD2. J gave up 4 bases and V 3 bases, and 5 bases lay outside the gene matches. The CDR3 runs 15 residues. In germline, CDR1 is SNHLY, CDR2 FYNNEI. The CDR3 coding sequence is TGTGCCAGCAGTGACCCCACTAGCGGGAGTTACGAGCAGTACTTC. The encoded protein is CASSDPTSGSYEQYF.

This clonotype occurred many times. V gene TRBV12-3 or TRBV12-4 combines with J gene TRBJ1-4, with 7 bases lining up with TRBD1. J gave up 8 bases and V 5 bases, and 8 bases lay outside the gene matches. The CDR3 consists of 14 residues. The CDR3 loop is CASSPQGVGEKLFF. The DNA for the CDR3 is TGTGCCAGCAGTCCCCAGGGGGTAGGGGAAAAACTGTTTTTT.

This clonotype was picked up a small number of times. The chain is built from TRBV6-1 and TRBJ1-6, with a weak D call TRBD1 (6 bases). Trimming removed 8 bases from V and 14 bases from J, with 25 bases in between. This CDR3 contains 15 residues. CDR1 is MNHNS, CDR2 SASEGT, per germline. CDR3 loop: CASYRSGTSSSTLHF. For the CDR3, the DNA is TGTGCCAGCTACCGGTCCGGGACAAGTTCCTCCACCCTCCACTTT.

This clonotype has at least ten counts. The rearrangement links TRBV28 to TRBJ1-5, with TRBD1 matching over 8 bases. From germline, CDR1 is MDHEN and CDR2 SYDVKM. This CDR3 has 15 residues. The trim removed 8 bases at V and 6 bases at J, leaving 12 bases unmatched. As DNA, the CDR3 is TGTGCCAGCCTTAGATACAGGGGGGTAATTCAGCCCCAGCATTTT. Translation gives CASLRYRGVIQPQHF. The full variable domain, rest sourced from reference TRBV28 and TRBJ1-5, is DVKVTQSSRYLVKRTGEKVFLECVQDMDHENMFWYRQDPGLGLRLIYFSYDVKMKEKGDIPEGYSVSREKKERFSLILESASTNQTSMYLCASLRYRGVIQPQHFGDGTRLSIL.

In its sample, this clonotype was seen many times. The V gene is TRBV2, the J gene TRBJ2-2; D may be TRBD1 (5 bases). Germline CDR1 SNHLY, CDR2 FYNNEI. The CDR3 extends over 13 amino acids. V was clipped by 2 bases and J by 9 bases, with 10 bases between them. As DNA, the CDR3 is TGTGCCAGCAGTGAAAGGGGTGGTCGGGAGCTGTTTTTT. It codes for CASSERGGRELFF.

This rearrangement joins TRBV6-2 or TRBV6-3 to TRBJ2-7; 7 nucleotides match TRBD1. The V and J ends lost 4 bases and 5 bases, in that order; junction bases with no gene match: 8. Per germline, CDR1 MNHEY and CDR2 SVGEGT. The CDR3 is made up of 14 amino acids. CDR3: CASSSSGTVHEQYF. CDR3 bases: TGTGCCAGCAGTTCCTCCGGGACAGTCCACGAGCAGTACTTC.

The CDR3 is CASRKGNDYEQYF. CDR3 DNA: TGCGCCAGCAGGAAGGGTAATGACTACGAGCAGTACTTC. The V and J genes are TRBV5-1 and TRBJ2-7; D not certain. Germline V gives CDR1 SGHRS, CDR2 YFSETQ. Between the trimmed V and J ends, which lost 5 bases and 3 bases, there was a span of 12 bases. The CDR3 runs 13 residues.

The V gene is TRBV2, the J gene TRBJ2-7; 10 bases match TRBD2. This CDR3 has 14 residues. With V trimmed by 6 bases and J by 3 bases, 5 bases remained unmatched. Germline lookup yields CDR1 SNHLY and CDR2 FYNNEI. CDR3 residues: CASRAGTSVYEQYF. The CDR3 DNA follows: TGTGCCAGCAGAGCCGGGACTAGCGTCTACGAGCAGTACTTC.

The chain recombines TRBV19 with TRBJ2-2; 10 bases map to TRBD2. Losses at the gene ends were 7 bases for V and 5 bases for J; bases not matched to a gene: 10. Germline V CDR1 and CDR2: LNHDA, SQIVND (reference sequence). The CDR3 consists of 16 residues. CDR3 DNA: TGTGCCAGTAAAAGCCTAGCGGGAGTATGGACCGGGGAGCTGTTTTTT. Amino acid sequence: CASKSLAGVWTGELFF.

The rearrangement joins TRBV7-9 to TRBJ2-7; D is uncertain. CDR1 is SEHNR and CDR2 is FQNEAQ in the germline V gene (reference sequence). This CDR3 has 13 amino acids. V was trimmed by 5 bases and J by 1 base, leaving 9 bases between them. DNA of the CDR3: TGTGCCAGCAGCAAGACCATATCCTACGAGCAGTACTTC. Protein: CASSKTISYEQYF. Full variable domain (outside the CDR3, taken from reference TRBV7-9 and TRBJ2-7): DTGVSQNPRHKITKRGQNVTFRCDPISEHNRLYWYRQTLGQGPEFLTYFQNEAQLEKSRLLSDRFSAERPKGSFSTLEIQRTEQGDSAMYLCASSKTISYEQYFGPGTRLTVT.

The chain uses TRBV3-1 and TRBJ1-6; 10 nucleotides agree with TRBD1. Germline CDR1 and CDR2: LGHDT and YNNKEL (reference sequence). This CDR3 is 16 amino acids long. Trimming took 5 bases from V and 8 from J; bases not matched to a gene: 9. The DNA of the CDR3 is TGTGCCAGCAGCGCCCAGACAGGGGGCGCGTATTCACCCCTCCACTTT. Residues: CASSAQTGGAYSPLHF.

The chain employs TRBV5-1 and TRBJ2-2; possible D gene TRBD2, 5 bases. The V gene lost 7 bases and the J gene lost 1 base, with 26 bases spanning the gap. The CDR3 is made up of 19 amino acids. Germline lookup yields CDR1 SGHRS and CDR2 YFSETQ. The CDR3 loop reads CASPLASGDDGENTGELFF. DNA of the CDR3: TGCGCCAGCCCCCTCGCCAGCGGAGACGATGGAGAGAACACCGGGGAGCTGTTTTTT.